This T cell receptor (beta chain) was observed in a study of CD8+ T cells in alopecia areata. Overall study context: After 6 to 18 months of tofacitinib, follow-up continued 6 months off drug.

The CDR3 is made up of 14 amino acids. The V gene end was trimmed by 3 bases and the J gene end by 4 bases; junction bases not matched to a gene: 5. Germline CDR1 is LGHNA and CDR2 is YSLEER. The sequencing template was cDNA reverse transcribed from extracted RNA. Clones were sequenced by immunoSEQ multiplex PCR, and TCRdb holds only the in-frame ones, with some missing. The sample lists some 150,000 clones; under 60% were seen once. This chain joins TRBV4-3 and TRBJ2-7, with TRBD1 identical over 8 bases. The TCR was taken from a human donor with alopecia areata. The specimen was CD8+ T cells sorted from blood, collected at week 0. CDR3 DNA sequence: TGCGCCAGCAGCCAGGTACAGGGGGTTTACGAGCAGTACTTC. It is translated as CASSQVQGVYEQYF.